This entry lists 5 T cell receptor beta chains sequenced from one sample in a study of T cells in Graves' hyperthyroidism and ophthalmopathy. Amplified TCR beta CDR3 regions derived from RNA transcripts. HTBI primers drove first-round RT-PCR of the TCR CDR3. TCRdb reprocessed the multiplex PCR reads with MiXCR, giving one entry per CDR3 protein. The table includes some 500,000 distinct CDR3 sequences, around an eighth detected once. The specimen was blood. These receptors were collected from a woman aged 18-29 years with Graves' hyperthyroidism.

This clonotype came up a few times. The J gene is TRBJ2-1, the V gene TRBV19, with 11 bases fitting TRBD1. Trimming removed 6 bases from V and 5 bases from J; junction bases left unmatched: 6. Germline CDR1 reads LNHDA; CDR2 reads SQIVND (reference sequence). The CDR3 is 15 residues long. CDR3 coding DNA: TGTGCCAGTAGCCCGGACAGGGGGCAGAACAATGAGCAGTTCTTC. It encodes CASSPDRGQNNEQFF. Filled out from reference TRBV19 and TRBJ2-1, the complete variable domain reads DGGITQSPKYLFRKEGQNVTLSCEQNLNHDAMYWYRQDPGQGLRLIYYSQIVNDFQKGDIAEGYSVSREKKESFPLTVTSAQKNPTAFYLCASSPDRGQNNEQFFGPGTRLTVL.

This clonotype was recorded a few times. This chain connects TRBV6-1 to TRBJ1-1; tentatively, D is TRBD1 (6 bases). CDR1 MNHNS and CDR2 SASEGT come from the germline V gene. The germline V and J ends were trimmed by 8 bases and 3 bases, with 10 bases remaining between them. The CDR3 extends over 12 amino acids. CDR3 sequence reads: CASRGAYTEAFF. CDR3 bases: TGTGCCAGCCGGGGGGCTTACACTGAAGCTTTCTTT.

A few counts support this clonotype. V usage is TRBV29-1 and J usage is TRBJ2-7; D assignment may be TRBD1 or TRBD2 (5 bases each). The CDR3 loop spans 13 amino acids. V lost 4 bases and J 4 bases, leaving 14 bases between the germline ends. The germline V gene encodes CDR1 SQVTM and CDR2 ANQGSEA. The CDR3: CSVAGSSIYEQYF. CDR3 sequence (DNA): TGCAGCGTTGCAGGGAGCTCAATTTACGAGCAGTACTTC.

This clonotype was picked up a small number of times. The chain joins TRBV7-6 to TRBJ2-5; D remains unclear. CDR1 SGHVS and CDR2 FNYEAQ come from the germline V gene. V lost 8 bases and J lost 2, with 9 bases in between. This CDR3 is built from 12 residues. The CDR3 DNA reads TGTGCCAGCGCCAGGCTACAAGAGACCCAGTACTTC. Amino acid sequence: CASARLQETQYF.

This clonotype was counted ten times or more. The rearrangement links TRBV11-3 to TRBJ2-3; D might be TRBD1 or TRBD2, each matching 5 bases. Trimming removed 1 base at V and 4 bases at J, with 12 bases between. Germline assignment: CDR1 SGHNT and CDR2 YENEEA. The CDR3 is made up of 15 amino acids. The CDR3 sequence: CASSLGDGRSDTQYF. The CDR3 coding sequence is TGTGCCAGCAGCTTAGGGGACGGTCGGTCAGATACGCAGTATTTT. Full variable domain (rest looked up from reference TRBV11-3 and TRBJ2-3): EAGVVQSPRYKIIEKKQPVAFWCNPISGHNTLYWYLQNLGQGPELLIRYENEEAVDDSQLPKDRFSAERLKGVDSTLKIQPAELGDSAVYLCASSLGDGRSDTQYFGPGTRLTVL.